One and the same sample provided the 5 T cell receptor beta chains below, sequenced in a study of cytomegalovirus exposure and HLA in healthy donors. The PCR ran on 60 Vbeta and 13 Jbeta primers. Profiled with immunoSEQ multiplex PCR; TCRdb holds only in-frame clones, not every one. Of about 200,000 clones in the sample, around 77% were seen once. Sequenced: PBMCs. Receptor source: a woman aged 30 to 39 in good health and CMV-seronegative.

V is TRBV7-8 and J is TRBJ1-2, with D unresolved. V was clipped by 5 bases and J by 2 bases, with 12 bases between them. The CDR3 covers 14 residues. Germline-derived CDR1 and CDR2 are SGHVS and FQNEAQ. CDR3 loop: CASSLLNVNYGYTF. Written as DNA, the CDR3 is TGTGCCAGCAGCCTTCTAAACGTCAACTATGGCTACACCTTC.

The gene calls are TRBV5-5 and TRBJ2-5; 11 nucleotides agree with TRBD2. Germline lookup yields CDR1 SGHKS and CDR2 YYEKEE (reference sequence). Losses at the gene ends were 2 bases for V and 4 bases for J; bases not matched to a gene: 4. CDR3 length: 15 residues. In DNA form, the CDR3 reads TGTGCCAGCAGCTTTAGCGGGGGGGCCCTAGAGACCCAGTACTTC. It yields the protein CASSFSGGALETQYF.

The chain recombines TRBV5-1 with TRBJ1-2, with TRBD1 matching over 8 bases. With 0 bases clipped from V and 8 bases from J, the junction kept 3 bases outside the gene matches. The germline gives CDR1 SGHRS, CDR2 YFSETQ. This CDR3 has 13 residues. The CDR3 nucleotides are TGCGCCAGCAGCTTGGTACAGGGGGGGGGCTACACCTTC. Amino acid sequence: CASSLVQGGGYTF.

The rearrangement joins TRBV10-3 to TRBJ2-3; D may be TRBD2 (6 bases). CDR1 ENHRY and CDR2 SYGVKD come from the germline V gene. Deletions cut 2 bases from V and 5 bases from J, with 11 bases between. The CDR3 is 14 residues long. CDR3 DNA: TGTGCCATCAGTGAGGTGGAGGGCATAGATACGCAGTATTTT. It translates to CAISEVEGIDTQYF.

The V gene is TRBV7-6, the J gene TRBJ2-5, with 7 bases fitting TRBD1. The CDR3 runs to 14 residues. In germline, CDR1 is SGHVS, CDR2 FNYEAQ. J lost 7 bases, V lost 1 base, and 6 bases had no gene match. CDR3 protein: CASSLGTGPVTQYF. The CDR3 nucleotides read TGTGCCAGCAGCTTAGGGACAGGTCCGGTGACCCAGTACTTC.